The clone carrying this T cell receptor (beta chain) was detected a few times. Its antigen is undetermined. The CDR3 is made up of 13 amino acids. Germline CDR1 reads PRHDT; CDR2 reads FYEKMQ (reference sequence). The V end lost 4 bases, the J end lost 3 bases, and 10 bases lay between the germline ends. The data stem from a study of Tregs in tolerant kidney transplant recipients. Here immunoSEQ multiplex PCR was the method, and the copy in TCRdb shows in-frame clones only, minus some. This table holds about 59,000 clones, 80% to 90% found once. Notes on the study in general: No direct test of biological reproducibility was done here. Tregs expanded with activated donor B cells seemed most donor-specific. Few patients were studied, so findings need validation in larger groups.

CD4+CD25+CD127- Tregs, CD4+CD25- non-Tregs, CD4 and CD8 cells were sorted. V usage is TRBV13 and J usage is TRBJ2-7; D may be TRBD2 (6 bases). The sample taken for sequencing was CD4+ T cells from blood. This receptor was identified in a human donor in good health. The CDR3 DNA sequence: TGTGCCAGCAGCTATGGGACTTTCTACGAGCAGTACTTC. Its translation: CASSYGTFYEQYF.